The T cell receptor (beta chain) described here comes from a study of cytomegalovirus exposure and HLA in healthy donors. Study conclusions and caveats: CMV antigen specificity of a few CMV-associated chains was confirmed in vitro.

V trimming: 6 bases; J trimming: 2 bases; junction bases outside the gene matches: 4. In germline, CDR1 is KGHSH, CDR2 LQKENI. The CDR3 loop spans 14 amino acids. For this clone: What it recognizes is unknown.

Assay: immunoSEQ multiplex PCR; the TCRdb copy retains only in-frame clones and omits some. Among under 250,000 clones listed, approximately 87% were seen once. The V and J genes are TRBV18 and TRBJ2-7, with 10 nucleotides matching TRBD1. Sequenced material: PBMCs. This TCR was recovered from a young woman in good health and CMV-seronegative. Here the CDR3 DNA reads TGTGCCAGCTCGCCCGGGACAGGGGCCTACGAGCAGTACTTC. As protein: CASSPGTGAYEQYF.